This T cell receptor (beta chain) was captured in a study of T-cell memory formation after mild COVID-19. The overall study: TCR clusters were mostly confined to one donor each.

In its sample, this clonotype was seen a few times. Its antigen remains unknown. From 5'RACE with constant-segment primers came TCR alpha and TCR beta cDNA libraries that carried sample barcodes and UMIs. TCRdb re-called the 5' RACE reads through MiXCR, storing one row per CDR3 protein. The sample lists 550,000 to 700,000 distinct CDR3 sequences; around 15% were seen once. Notes on the study in general: Day 15 to 85 contracting clones showed balanced CD4/CD8; day 15 to 37 expanders favored CD4+. Cross-reactive memory appears to have joined, as suggested by some responding clones showing up in pre-infection memory.

Sequences were obtained from PBMCs or a T cell subset sorted from them (not recorded which). This TCR was recovered from an adult woman who had mild COVID-19 (a few samples of this study predate the infection). Cell type and time point are not known.

CDR3 nucleotides: TGCGCCAGCAGCCAAGATCCATCGAACACTGAAGCTTTCTTT. As protein: CASSQDPSNTEAFF. J is TRBJ1-1 and V is TRBV4-3; D gene ambiguous. The germline gives CDR1 LGHNA, CDR2 YSLEER. CDR3 size: 14 residues. V lost 0 bases, J lost 1 base, and 6 bases lay in between.